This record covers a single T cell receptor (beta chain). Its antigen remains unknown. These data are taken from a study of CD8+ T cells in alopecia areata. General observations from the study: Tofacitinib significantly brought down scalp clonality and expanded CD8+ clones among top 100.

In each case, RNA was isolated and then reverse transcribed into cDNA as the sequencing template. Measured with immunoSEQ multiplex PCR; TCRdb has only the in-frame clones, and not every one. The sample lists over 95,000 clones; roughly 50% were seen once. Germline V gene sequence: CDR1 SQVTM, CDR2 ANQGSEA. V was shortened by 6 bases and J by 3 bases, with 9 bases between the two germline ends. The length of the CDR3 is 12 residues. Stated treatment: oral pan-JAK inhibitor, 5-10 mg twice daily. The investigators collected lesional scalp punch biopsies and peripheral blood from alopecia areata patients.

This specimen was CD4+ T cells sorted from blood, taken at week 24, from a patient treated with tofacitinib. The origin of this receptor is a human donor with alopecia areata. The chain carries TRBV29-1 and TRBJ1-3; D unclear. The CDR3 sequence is CSVSLDGNTIYF. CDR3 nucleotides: TGCAGCGTCTCATTGGATGGAAACACCATATATTTT.